The rows below give T cell receptor beta chains drawn from one sample of a study of T cell repertoires in cytomegalovirus infection. These receptors' targets are unknown. TCRdb called the reads again in MiXCR, with one record for every CDR3 protein. Of about 570,000 distinct CDR3 sequences listed, almost 40% were seen once; the top ten hold around 46%. Sequencing used cultured PBMCs, obtained from culture after CMV antigen stimulation. The source is a human donor in good health (CMV status not recorded). Some clones in this sample may be carry-over from other donors' samples. The CDR3 runs from the conserved cysteine through the conserved F or W. The D gene is left open where the match is weak. The listing skips clone size in some rows; elsewhere it reads once, few, many or a size class.

TRBJ1-1 | 13 | - | - | TRBV5-1 | CASSPSSSTEAFF | TGCGCCAGCAGCCCATCCTCGAGTACTGAAGCTTTCTTT
TRBJ2-7 | 14 | TRBD2 | - | TRBV7-2 | CASSRTSGHYEQYF | TGTGCCAGCAGCCGGACTAGCGGCCACTACGAGCAGTACTTC
TRBJ1-4 | 15 | - | - | TRBV2 | CASSLVRATNEKLFF | TGTGCCAGCAGCCTTGTGAGGGCAACTAATGAAAAACTGTTTTTT
TRBJ1-1 | 14 | - | - | TRBV2 | CASVRPISGTEAFF | TGTGCCAGCGTGAGGCCCATAAGTGGCACTGAAGCTTTCTTT
TRBJ2-1 | 16 | - | few | TRBV7-2 | CASSLDTTSSYNEQFF | TGTGCCAGCAGCTTAGACACGACATCTTCTTACAATGAGCAGTTCTTC
TRBJ2-3 | 15 | - | - | TRBV19 | CASNHRDGEPDTQYF | TGTGCCAGTAATCACCGGGACGGGGAACCAGATACGCAGTATTTT
TRBJ1-5 | 13 | - | many | TRBV7-2 | CASSPSQGQPQHF | TGTGCCAGCAGCCCGTCCCAGGGTCAGCCCCAGCATTTT
TRBJ2-3 | 12 | TRBD2 | few | TRBV7-9 | CASSLPREAPAF | TGTGCCAGCAGCTTACCCCGGGAGGCTCCCGCATTT
TRBJ2-3 | 15 | TRBD2 | few | TRBV7-8 | CASSASGGTTDTQYF | TGTGCCAGCAGCGCTAGCGGGGGGACCACAGATACGCAGTATTTT
TRBJ2-1 | 14 | - | - | TRBV7-2 | CASSLGVGRHEQFF | TGTGCCAGCAGCTTAGGGGTGGGGAGGCATGAGCAGTTCTTC
TRBJ2-3 | 18 | TRBD2 | few | TRBV15 | CATARELAGVTSTDTQYF | TGTGCCACCGCGCGGGAACTAGCGGGGGTTACCTCCACAGATACGCAGTATTTT
TRBJ2-7 | 16 | TRBD2 | - | TRBV5-1 | CASSPKTALAGYEQYF | TGCGCCAGCAGCCCGAAAACGGCTCTAGCGGGTTACGAGCAGTACTTC
TRBJ2-5 | 15 | - | few | TRBV11-3 | CASILSQGRGETQYF | TGTGCCAGCATCCTTTCCCAAGGACGGGGGGAGACCCAGTACTTC
TRBJ2-2 | 17 | - | few | TRBV7-2 | CASSPTGGPTNTGELFF | TGTGCCAGCAGCCCTACCGGGGGACCGACCAACACCGGGGAGCTGTTTTTT
TRBJ1-2 | 13 | - | few | TRBV10-3 | CAISARDHLDYTF | TGTGCCATCAGTGCCCGGGACCATCTGGACTACACCTTC
TRBJ1-2 | 11 | - | - | TRBV6-2/TRBV6-3 | CASSAIHGYTF | TGTGCCAGCAGTGCAATCCATGGCTACACCTTC
TRBJ2-5 | 14 | - | - | TRBV9 | CASSGTRFGETQYF | TGTGCCAGCAGCGGGACGCGTTTCGGGGAGACCCAGTACTTC
TRBJ1-5 | 14 | - | - | TRBV7-9 | CASSFRDSNQPQHF | TGTGCCAGCAGCTTCCGGGATTCAAATCAGCCCCAGCATTTT
TRBJ2-4 | 13 | - | - | TRBV18 | CASSPPGQNIQYF | TGTGCCAGCTCACCACCGGGCCAAAACATTCAGTACTTC
TRBJ2-3 | 14 | - | - | TRBV7-2 | CASSFNSGGDTQYF | TGTGCCAGCAGCTTTAACAGTGGAGGGGATACGCAGTATTTT
TRBJ2-7 | 14 | TRBD2 | - | TRBV19 | CASRLDSGSSEQYF | TGTGCCAGCCGCTTGGATAGCGGGAGTTCTGAGCAGTACTTC
TRBJ2-1 | 16 | TRBD2 | - | TRBV5-4 | CASSRLTSGEYNEQFF | TGTGCCAGCAGCCGATTGACTAGCGGGGAATACAATGAGCAGTTCTTC
TRBJ1-2 | 15 | TRBD1 | - | TRBV28 | CASRRGDRVNYGYTF | TGTGCCAGCAGGAGAGGGGACAGGGTTAACTATGGCTACACCTTC
TRBJ2-1 | 15 | - | few | TRBV12-5 | CASGPPLDPGNEQFF | TGTGCTAGTGGTCCCCCCCTAGATCCGGGTAATGAGCAGTTCTTC
TRBJ2-6 | 18 | - | - | TRBV4-1 | CASSQDPPDTSGANVLTF | TGCGCCAGCAGCCAAGATCCACCGGACACATCTGGGGCCAACGTCCTGACTTTC
TRBJ1-2 | 13 | - | - | TRBV30 | CAWSRGPLHGYTF | TGTGCCTGGAGCCGGGGACCGCTACATGGCTACACCTTC
TRBJ2-1 | 12 | - | - | TRBV6-2/TRBV6-3 | CASSSPYPTQFF | TGTGCCAGCAGTTCCCCGTACCCTACCCAGTTCTTC
TRBJ2-2 | 14 | TRBD2 | - | TRBV6-6 | CATSLRGDTGELFF | TGTGCCACCTCCCTACGGGGGGACACCGGGGAGCTGTTTTTT
TRBJ2-1 | 15 | TRBD2 | - | TRBV5-6 | CASSGPREGLNEQFF | TGTGCCAGCAGCGGCCCCCGGGAGGGCCTCAATGAGCAGTTCTTC
TRBJ2-4 | 15 | TRBD2 | - | TRBV7-9 | CASSDLAGGKNIQYF | TGTGCCAGCAGCGACCTAGCGGGGGGTAAAAACATTCAGTACTTC
TRBJ2-1 | 16 | - | many | TRBV7-8 | CASSLVRSGSDNEQFF | TGTGCCAGCAGCTTAGTTAGGTCAGGGTCGGACAATGAGCAGTTCTTC
TRBJ1-1 | 15 | - | - | TRBV7-6 | CASSSWAQGNTEAFF | TGTGCCAGCAGCTCATGGGCTCAGGGTAACACTGAAGCTTTCTTT
TRBJ2-3 | 16 | - | - | TRBV7-8 | CASSLWGGGATDTQYF | TGTGCCAGCAGCTTATGGGGAGGGGGGGCCACAGATACGCAGTATTTT
TRBJ2-3 | 16 | TRBD1 | - | TRBV5-1 | CASSAGTGGRTDTQYF | TGCGCCAGCAGCGCTGGGACAGGGGGCCGGACAGATACGCAGTATTTT
TRBJ2-3 | 17 | - | - | TRBV9 | CASSHAVDSRHTDTQYF | TGTGCCAGCAGCCACGCCGTGGACTCCCGACACACAGATACGCAGTATTTT
TRBJ2-7 | 15 | TRBD2 | - | TRBV20-1 | CSAAPSAGGPYEQYF | TGCAGTGCTGCCCCCTCAGCGGGAGGGCCCTACGAGCAGTACTTC
TRBJ1-2 | 12 | - | few | TRBV3-1 | CASSQADYGYTF | TGTGCCAGCAGCCAAGCAGACTATGGCTACACCTTC
TRBJ2-1 | 14 | - | few | TRBV7-9 | CASSSQNADYEQFF | TGTGCCAGCAGCTCCCAGAATGCGGATTATGAGCAGTTCTTC
TRBJ2-3 | 16 | TRBD2 | - | TRBV6-1 | CASRQLGGRGPDTQYF | TGTGCCAGCAGGCAACTCGGCGGGAGGGGCCCAGATACGCAGTATTTT
TRBJ1-2 | 13 | - | once | TRBV12-3/TRBV12-4 | CASSLGTDHGYTF | TGTGCCAGCAGTTTAGGGACAGACCATGGCTACACCTTC
TRBJ2-5 | 18 | TRBD2 | - | TRBV12-3/TRBV12-4 | CASSPRLAGGKYQETQYF | TGTGCCAGCAGTCCCAGACTAGCGGGAGGAAAGTACCAAGAGACCCAGTACTTC
TRBJ2-1 | 16 | - | few | TRBV6-2/TRBV6-3 | CASSYPGKDHYNEQFF | TGTGCCAGCAGTTACCCAGGGAAGGATCACTACAATGAGCAGTTCTTC
TRBJ1-1 | 15 | - | - | TRBV7-6 | CASSLEATVNTEAFF | TGTGCCAGCAGCTTAGAGGCGACGGTGAACACTGAAGCTTTCTTT
TRBJ1-4 | 14 | - | - | TRBV20-1 | CSARESGRGEKLFF | TGCAGTGCTAGAGAATCAGGGAGAGGTGAAAAACTGTTTTTT
TRBJ2-5 | 15 | TRBD2 | few | TRBV28 | CASSGGGKYQETQYF | TGTGCCAGCAGTGGGGGGGGAAAGTACCAAGAGACCCAGTACTTC
TRBJ2-5 | 14 | TRBD2 | few | TRBV7-2 | CASSRSGVLETQYF | TGTGCCAGCAGCCGAAGCGGGGTACTAGAGACCCAGTACTTC
TRBJ2-5 | 14 | TRBD2 | - | TRBV12-3/TRBV12-4 | CASSPPSGQETQYF | TGTGCCAGCAGCCCCCCTAGCGGTCAAGAGACCCAGTACTTC
TRBJ1-5 | 14 | - | - | TRBV4-1 | CASSQDGEDQPQHF | TGCGCCAGCAGCCAAGATGGAGAGGATCAGCCCCAGCATTTT
TRBJ2-1 | 13 | - | - | TRBV7-2 | CDTALRSYNEQFF | TGTGACACCGCTTTACGCTCCTACAATGAGCAGTTCTTC
TRBJ2-7 | 14 | - | - | TRBV28 | CASSPPQLAYEQYF | TGTGCCAGCAGTCCCCCGCAGCTGGCCTACGAGCAGTACTTC
TRBJ2-5 | 13 | - | - | TRBV28 | CASSYLGGETQYF | TGTGCCAGCAGTTATTTGGGCGGAGAGACCCAGTACTTC